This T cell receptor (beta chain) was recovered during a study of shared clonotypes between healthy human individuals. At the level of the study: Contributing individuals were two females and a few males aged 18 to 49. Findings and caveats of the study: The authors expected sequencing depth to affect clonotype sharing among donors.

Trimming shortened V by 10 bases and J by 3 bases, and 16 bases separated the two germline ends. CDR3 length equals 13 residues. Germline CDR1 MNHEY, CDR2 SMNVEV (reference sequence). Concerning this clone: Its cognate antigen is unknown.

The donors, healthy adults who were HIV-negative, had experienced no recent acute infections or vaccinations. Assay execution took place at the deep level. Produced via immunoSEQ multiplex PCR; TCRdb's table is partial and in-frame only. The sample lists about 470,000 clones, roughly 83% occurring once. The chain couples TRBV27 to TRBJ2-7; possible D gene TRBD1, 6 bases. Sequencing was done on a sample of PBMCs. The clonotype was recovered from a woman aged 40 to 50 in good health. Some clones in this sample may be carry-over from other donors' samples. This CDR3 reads CATSRTASYEQYF. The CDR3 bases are TGTGCCACTTCGCGGACAGCCAGCTACGAGCAGTACTTC.